What follows describes a single T cell receptor beta chain. Antigen unknown. V gave up 3 bases and J gave up 5 bases; unmatched junction bases: 2. The germline gives CDR1 MNHNS, CDR2 SASEGT. This CDR3 region has 14 residues. These data belong to a study of siplizumab effects on memory and regulatory T cells. Study-level results: Apparently key alloresponse contributors, naive T cells also seemed more diverse than memory cells. Naive or memory phenotype assignment was not possible for roughly 75-97% of proliferating CD4+ or CD8+ clones.

The protocol was immunoSEQ multiplex PCR, while the TCRdb copy is restricted to in-frame clones and leaves out a portion. The sample lists 100,000 to 120,000 clones; roughly 89% were seen once. This sequence was found in a human donor in good health. The sample taken for sequencing was CD4+ T cells sorted from blood. This chain uses TRBV6-1 with TRBJ1-5; 9 bases are shared with TRBD1. CDR3 sequence: CASSDDRGYQPQHF. The CDR3 nucleotides are TGTGCCAGCAGTGATGACAGGGGGTATCAGCCCCAGCATTTT.